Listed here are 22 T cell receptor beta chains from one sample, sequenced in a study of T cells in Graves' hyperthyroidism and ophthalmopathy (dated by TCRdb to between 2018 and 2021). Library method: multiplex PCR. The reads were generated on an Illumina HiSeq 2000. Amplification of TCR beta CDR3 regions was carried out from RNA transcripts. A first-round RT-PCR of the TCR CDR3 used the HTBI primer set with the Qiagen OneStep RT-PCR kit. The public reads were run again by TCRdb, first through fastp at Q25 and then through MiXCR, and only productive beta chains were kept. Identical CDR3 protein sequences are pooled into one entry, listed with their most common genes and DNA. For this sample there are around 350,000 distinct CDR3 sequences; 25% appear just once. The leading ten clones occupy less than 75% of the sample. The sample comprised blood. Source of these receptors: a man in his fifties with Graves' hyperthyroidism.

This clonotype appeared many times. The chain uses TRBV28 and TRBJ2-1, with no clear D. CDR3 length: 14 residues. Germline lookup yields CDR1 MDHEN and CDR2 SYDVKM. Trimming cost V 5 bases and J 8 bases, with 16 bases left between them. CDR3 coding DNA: TGTGCCAGCAGTCGTGGGGTTCCCGGCGATGAGCAGTTCTTC. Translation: CASSRGVPGDEQFF. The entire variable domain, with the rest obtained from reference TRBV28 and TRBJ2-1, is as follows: DVKVTQSSRYLVKRTGEKVFLECVQDMDHENMFWYRQDPGLGLRLIYFSYDVKMKEKGDIPEGYSVSREKKERFSLILESASTNQTSMYLCASSRGVPGDEQFFGPGTRLTVL.

This CDR3 is CASSQWTGGSGNTIYF. The CDR3 nucleotides read TGTGCCAGCAGCCAATGGACAGGGGGCTCCGGAAACACCATATATTTT. V is TRBV6-2 or TRBV6-3 and J is TRBJ1-3, with TRBD1 matching 11 bases. This CDR3 is 16 amino acids long. CDR1 and CDR2 (germline): MNHEY, SVGEGT. Losses at the gene ends were 6 bases for V and 4 bases for J; bases not matched to a gene: 8.

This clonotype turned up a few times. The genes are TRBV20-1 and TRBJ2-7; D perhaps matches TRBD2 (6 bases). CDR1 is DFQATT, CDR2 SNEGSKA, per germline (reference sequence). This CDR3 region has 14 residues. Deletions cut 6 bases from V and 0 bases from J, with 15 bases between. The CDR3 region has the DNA TGCAGTGCAAGGGCCCCGGGACTCTCCTACGAGCAGTACTTC. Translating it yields CSARAPGLSYEQYF.

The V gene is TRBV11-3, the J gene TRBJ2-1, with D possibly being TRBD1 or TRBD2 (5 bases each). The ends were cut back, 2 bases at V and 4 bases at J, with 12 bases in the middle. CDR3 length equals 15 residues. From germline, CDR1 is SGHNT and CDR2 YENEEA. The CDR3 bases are TGTGCCAGCAGCTTACCGGGGCAACAATACAATGAGCAGTTCTTC. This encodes CASSLPGQQYNEQFF.

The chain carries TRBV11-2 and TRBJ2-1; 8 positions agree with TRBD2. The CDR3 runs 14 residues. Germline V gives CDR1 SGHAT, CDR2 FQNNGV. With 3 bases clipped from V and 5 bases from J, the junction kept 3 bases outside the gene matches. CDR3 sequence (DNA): TGTGCCAGCAGCTTTGCGGGGGGAGACAATGAGCAGTTCTTC. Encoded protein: CASSFAGGDNEQFF.

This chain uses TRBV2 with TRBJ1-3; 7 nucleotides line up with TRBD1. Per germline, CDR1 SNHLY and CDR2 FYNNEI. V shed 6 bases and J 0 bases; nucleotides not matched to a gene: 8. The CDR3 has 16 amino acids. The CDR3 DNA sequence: TGTGCCAGCAGCAGCTCGGGACAGATCTCTGGAAACACCATATATTTT. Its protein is CASSSSGQISGNTIYF.

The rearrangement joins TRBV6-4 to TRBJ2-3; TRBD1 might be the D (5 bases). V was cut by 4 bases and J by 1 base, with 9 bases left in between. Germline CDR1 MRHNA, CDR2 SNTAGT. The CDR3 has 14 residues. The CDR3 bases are TGTGCCAGCAGTGGAGTAGGGGGCACAGATACGCAGTATTTT. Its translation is CASSGVGGTDTQYF.

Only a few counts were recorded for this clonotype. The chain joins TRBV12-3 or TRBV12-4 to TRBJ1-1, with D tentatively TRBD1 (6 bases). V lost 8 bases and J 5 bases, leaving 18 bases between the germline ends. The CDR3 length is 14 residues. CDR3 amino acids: CASVSKWGRTEAFF. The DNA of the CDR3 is TGTGCCAGCGTGTCAAAGTGGGGGCGGACTGAAGCTTTCTTT.

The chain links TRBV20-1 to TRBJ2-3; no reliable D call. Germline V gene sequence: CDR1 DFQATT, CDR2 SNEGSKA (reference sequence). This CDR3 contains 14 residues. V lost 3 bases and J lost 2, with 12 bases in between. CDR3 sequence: CSASKAEHTDTQYF. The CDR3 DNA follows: TGCAGTGCTAGTAAGGCCGAACACACAGATACGCAGTATTTT.

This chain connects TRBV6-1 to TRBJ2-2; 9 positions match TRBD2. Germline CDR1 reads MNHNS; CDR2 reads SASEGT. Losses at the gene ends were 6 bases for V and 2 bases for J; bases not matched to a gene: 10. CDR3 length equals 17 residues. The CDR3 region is CASSHRRTSANTGELFF. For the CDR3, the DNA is TGTGCCAGCAGCCACAGGAGGACTAGCGCAAACACCGGGGAGCTGTTTTTT.

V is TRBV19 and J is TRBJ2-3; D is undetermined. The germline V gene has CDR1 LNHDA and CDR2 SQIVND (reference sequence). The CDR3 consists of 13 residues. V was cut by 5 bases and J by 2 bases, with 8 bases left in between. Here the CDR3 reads CASSFTITDTQYF. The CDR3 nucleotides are TGTGCCAGTAGTTTCACTATCACAGATACGCAGTATTTT.

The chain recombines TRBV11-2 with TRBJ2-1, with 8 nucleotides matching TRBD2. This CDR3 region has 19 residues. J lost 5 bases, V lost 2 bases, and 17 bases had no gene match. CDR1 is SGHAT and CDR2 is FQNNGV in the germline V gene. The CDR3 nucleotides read TGTGCCAGCAGCTTACCCAGCGCCTTAGGCGGGAGGATTGACAATGAGCAGTTCTTC. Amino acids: CASSLPSALGGRIDNEQFF.

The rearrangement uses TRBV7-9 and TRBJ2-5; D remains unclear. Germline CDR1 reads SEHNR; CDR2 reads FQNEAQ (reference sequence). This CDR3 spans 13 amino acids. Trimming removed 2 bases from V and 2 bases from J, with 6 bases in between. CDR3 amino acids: CASSLIGQETQYF. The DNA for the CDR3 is TGTGCCAGCAGCTTAATCGGACAAGAGACCCAGTACTTC.

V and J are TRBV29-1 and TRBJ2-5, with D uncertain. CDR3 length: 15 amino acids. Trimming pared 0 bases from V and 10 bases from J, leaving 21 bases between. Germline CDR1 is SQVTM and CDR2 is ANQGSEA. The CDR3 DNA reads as TGCAGCGTTGAAGATGGGGTTACAGTGCCCCCGGGCCAGTACTTC. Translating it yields CSVEDGVTVPPGQYF.

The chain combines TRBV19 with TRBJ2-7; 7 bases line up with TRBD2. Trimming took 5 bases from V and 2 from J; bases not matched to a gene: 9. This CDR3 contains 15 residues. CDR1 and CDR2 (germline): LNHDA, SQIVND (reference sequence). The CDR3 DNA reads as TGTGCCAGTAGTGGGGGGGGTCGCCTGACCTACGAGCAGTACTTC. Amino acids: CASSGGGRLTYEQYF.

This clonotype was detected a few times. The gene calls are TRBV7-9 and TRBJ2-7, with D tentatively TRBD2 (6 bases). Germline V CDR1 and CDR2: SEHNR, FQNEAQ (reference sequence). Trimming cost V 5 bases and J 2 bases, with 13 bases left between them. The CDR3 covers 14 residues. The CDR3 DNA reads TGTGCCAGCAGCACCGGGACTGTAGCCTACGAGCAGTACTTC. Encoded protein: CASSTGTVAYEQYF.

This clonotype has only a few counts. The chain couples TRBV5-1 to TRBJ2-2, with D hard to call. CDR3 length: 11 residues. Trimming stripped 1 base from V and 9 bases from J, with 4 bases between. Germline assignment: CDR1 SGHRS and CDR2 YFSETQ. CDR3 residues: CASSLTRELFF. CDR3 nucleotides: TGCGCCAGCAGCTTGACCAGGGAGCTGTTTTTT.

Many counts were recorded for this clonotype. The CDR3 bases are TGTGCCAGCAGGGGGGGGGTGAACACCGGGGAGCTGTTTTTT. Protein: CASRGGVNTGELFF. The chain carries TRBV2 and TRBJ2-2, with 7 nucleotides matching TRBD2. This CDR3 comprises 14 residues. Germline CDR1 reads SNHLY; CDR2 reads FYNNEI. Unmatched junction bases numbered 2, after V lost 6 bases and J lost 1 base.

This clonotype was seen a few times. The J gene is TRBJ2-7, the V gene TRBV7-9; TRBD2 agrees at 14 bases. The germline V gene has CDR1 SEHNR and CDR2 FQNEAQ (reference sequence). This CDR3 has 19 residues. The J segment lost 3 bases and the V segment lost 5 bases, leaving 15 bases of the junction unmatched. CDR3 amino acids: CASSPAGLAGGRPNYEQYF. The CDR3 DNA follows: TGTGCCAGCAGCCCTGCAGGACTAGCGGGAGGCCGGCCCAACTACGAGCAGTACTTC. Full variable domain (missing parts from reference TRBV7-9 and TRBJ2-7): DTGVSQNPRHKITKRGQNVTFRCDPISEHNRLYWYRQTLGQGPEFLTYFQNEAQLEKSRLLSDRFSAERPKGSFSTLEIQRTEQGDSAMYLCASSPAGLAGGRPNYEQYFGPGTRLTVT.

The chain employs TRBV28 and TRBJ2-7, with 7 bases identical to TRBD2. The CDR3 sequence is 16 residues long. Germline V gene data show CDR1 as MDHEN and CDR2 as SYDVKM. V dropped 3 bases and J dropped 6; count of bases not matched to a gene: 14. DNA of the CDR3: TGTGCCAGCAGTTTTTTGTCTGTGGGGGGGATCGGCGAGCAGTACTTC. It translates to CASSFLSVGGIGEQYF. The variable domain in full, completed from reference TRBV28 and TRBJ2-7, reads DVKVTQSSRYLVKRTGEKVFLECVQDMDHENMFWYRQDPGLGLRLIYFSYDVKMKEKGDIPEGYSVSREKKERFSLILESASTNQTSMYLCASSFLSVGGIGEQYFGPGTRLTVT.

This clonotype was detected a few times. CDR3 coding DNA: TGCGCCAGCAGCATTTTCCAGACAGGGACGGACACCACAGATACGCAGTATTTT. It translates to CASSIFQTGTDTTDTQYF. This sequence joins TRBV5-1 and TRBJ2-3, with TRBD1 matching over 7 bases. V was clipped by 4 bases and J by 2 bases; unmatched bases: 16. Germline V gene sequence: CDR1 SGHRS, CDR2 YFSETQ. The CDR3 is 18 residues long.

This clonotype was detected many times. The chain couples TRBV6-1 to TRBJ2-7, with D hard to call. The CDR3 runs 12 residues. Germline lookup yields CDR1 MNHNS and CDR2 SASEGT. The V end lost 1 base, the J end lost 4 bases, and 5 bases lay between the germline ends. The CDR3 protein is CASSEVGYEQYF. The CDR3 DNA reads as TGTGCCAGCAGTGAAGTAGGTTACGAGCAGTACTTC.